The text below deals with one TCR beta chain. Its specificity is not known. The sample comes from a study of CD8+CD57+ T cells in acquired aplastic anemia. Study-wide background: Sorted CD4+ and CD8+ cells yielded 2.5 to 3.5 ug of DNA on average. The study, taken as a whole, reports: Patients shared some 29 CD8+ CDR3 sequences with controls.

CD8+CD57+ cell expansion, shown by flow cytometry, had occurred in the patients selected for sequencing. The patients, all of them, had severe acquired aplastic anemia. By the time of blood sampling, patients had still received no therapy. CDR1 and CDR2 (germline): DFQATT, SNEGSKA (reference sequence). V lost 3 bases, J lost 0 bases, and 9 bases lay in between. The CDR3 totals 14 residues. Using genomic DNA as the template, TCR beta VDJ and CDR3 profiling was carried out. TCRdb redid the calling of the reads with MiXCR, one entry per CDR3 protein. The repertoire holds 250,000 to 300,000 distinct CDR3 sequences, about 50% seen once, with approximately 1.3% in the top ten.

The V gene is TRBV20-1, the J gene TRBJ1-5; the D is unclear. The receptor was derived from a human donor with aplastic anemia. Sequenced material: sorted CD4+, CD8+, or CD8+CD57+ T cells (not recorded which) from PBMCs. The CDR3 DNA is TGCAGTGCTAGTGATCAATCTAGCAATCAGCCCCAGCATTTT. Amino acids: CSASDQSSNQPQHF.